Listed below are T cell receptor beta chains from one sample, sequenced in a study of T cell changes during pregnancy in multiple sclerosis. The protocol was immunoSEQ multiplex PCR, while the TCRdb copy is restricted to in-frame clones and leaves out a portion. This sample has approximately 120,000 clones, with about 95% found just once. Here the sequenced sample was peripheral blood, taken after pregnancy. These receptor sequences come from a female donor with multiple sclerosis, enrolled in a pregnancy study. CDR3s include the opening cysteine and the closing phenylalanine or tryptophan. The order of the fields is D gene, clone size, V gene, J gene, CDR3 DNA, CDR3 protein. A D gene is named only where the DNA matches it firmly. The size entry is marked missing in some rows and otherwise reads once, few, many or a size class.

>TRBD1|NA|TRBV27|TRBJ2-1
TGTGCCAGCAGTTCCACAACCGGGACAGGGACATACAATGAGCAGTTCTTC
CASSSTTGTGTYNEQFF
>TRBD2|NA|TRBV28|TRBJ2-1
TGTGCCAGCAGTCTCGGGACTAGCGGGAGGGCAGGGAATGAGCAGTTCTTC
CASSLGTSGRAGNEQFF
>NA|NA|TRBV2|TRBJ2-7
TGTGCCGGCAGCAAGTTGTTGTCGGGGTTTTACGAGCAGTACTTC
CAGSKLLSGFYEQYF
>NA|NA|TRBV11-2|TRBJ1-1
TGTGCCAGCAGCTTATTTAAAGCAGGACCAGTTGGAGGAACTTTCTTT
CASSLFKAGPVGGTFF
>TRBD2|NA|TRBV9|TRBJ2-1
TGTGCCAGCAGCGTAGTAGCGGGTCACAATGAGCAGTTCTTC
CASSVVAGHNEQFF
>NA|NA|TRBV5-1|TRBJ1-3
TGCGCCAGCAGCTTGTGGCAGGGCCTCTCTGGAAACACCATATATTTT
CASSLWQGLSGNTIYF
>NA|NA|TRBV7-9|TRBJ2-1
TGTGCCAGCAGCTTTCAGCGTCCTACCTACAATGAGCAGTTCTTC
CASSFQRPTYNEQFF
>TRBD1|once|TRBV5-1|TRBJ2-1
TGCGCCAGCAGCTGGGAACAGGGGATCGTGTCCTACAATGAGCAGTTCTTC
CASSWEQGIVSYNEQFF
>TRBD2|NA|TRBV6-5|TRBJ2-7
TGTGCCAGCAGTTACTCGGCGGGAGGACCTAATAAGCAGTACTTC
CASSYSAGGPNKQYF
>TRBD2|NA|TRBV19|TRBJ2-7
TGTGCCAGTAAGGCGGGAGGAAACTACGAGCAGTACTTC
CASKAGGNYEQYF
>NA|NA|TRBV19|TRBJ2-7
TGTGCCAGTAGTATTGCGGGAATAGATGGCGAGCAGTACTTC
CASSIAGIDGEQYF
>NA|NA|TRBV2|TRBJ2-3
TGTGCCAGCAGAGCTAGGGATACGCAGTATTTT
CASRARDTQYF
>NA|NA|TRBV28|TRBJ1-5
TGTGCCAGCAGTTTAGGCCGGCGAGGGCCAAATAGCAATCAGCCCCAGCATTTT
CASSLGRRGPNSNQPQHF
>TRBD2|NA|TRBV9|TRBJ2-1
TGTGCCAGCAGCGTGACTAGCGCATTATACAATGAGCAGTTCTTC
CASSVTSALYNEQFF
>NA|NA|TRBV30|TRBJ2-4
TGTGCCTGGTCTACTTCGGGGGCCAAAAACATTCAGTACTTC
CAWSTSGAKNIQYF
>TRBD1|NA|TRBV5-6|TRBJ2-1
TGTGCCAGCAGCTTGGTTTGGGACAGCTCCTACAATGAGCAGTTCTTC
CASSLVWDSSYNEQFF
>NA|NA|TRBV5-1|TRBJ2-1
TGCGCCAGCAGCTTATTCACGCCGGGGGTAAATGAGCAGTTCTTC
CASSLFTPGVNEQFF
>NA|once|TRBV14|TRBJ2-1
TGTGCCAGCAGCCAAGGTACGAGATCGTACAATGAGCAGTTCTTC
CASSQGTRSYNEQFF
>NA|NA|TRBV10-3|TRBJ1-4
TGTGCCATCAGTGACCGGGACACCCCGAATGAAAAACTGTTTTTT
CAISDRDTPNEKLFF
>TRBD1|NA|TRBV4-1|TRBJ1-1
TGCGCCAGCAGCCAAACAGGGGTGATCCCTGAAGCTTTCTTT
CASSQTGVIPEAFF
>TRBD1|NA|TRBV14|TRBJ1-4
TGTGCCAGCAGACCCCGGGACAGGGGCCTGGCAACTAATGAAAAACTGTTTTTT
CASRPRDRGLATNEKLFF
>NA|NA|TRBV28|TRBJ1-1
TGTGCCAGCAGTTCCCTCCGGGGGTTTGAAGCTTTCTTT
CASSSLRGFEAFF
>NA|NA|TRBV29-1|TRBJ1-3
TGCAGCGTTGAAGCCTTAGGAAACACCATATATTTT
CSVEALGNTIYF
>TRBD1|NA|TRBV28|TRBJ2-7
TGTGCCAGCAGTTTGGGACAGGGGGTTCTGGGCTCCTACGAGCAGTACTTC
CASSLGQGVLGSYEQYF
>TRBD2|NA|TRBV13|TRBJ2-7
TGTGCCAGCAGCTGGACTAGCGGAACCGACGAGCAGTACTTC
CASSWTSGTDEQYF
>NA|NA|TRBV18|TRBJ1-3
TGTGCCAGCGGGGGCCTCTCTGGAAACACCATATATTTT
CASGGLSGNTIYF
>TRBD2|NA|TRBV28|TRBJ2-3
TGTGCCAGCACCCCCCCGGGACTAGCGAAGGGGGTGACAGATACGCAGTATTTT
CASTPPGLAKGVTDTQYF
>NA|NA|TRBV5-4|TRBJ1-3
TGTGCCAGCGCCCCAGGGACATCTGGAAACACCATATATTTT
CASAPGTSGNTIYF
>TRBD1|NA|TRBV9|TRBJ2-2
TGTGCCAGCAGCGCCCGGACAGGGGAGGGCACCGGGGAGCTGTTTTTT
CASSARTGEGTGELFF
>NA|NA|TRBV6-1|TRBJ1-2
TGTGCCAGCACCCCAGGGAAATTGCTCGGCTACACCTTC
CASTPGKLLGYTF
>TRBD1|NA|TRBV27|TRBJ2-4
TGTGCCAGCAGTTCCTGGACAGGGGTGGGCAAAAACATTCAGTACTTC
CASSSWTGVGKNIQYF
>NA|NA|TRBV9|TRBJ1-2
TGTGCCAGCAGCGTATCCGGGGGTGACGTTTTTAGGGGCTACACCTTC
CASSVSGGDVFRGYTF
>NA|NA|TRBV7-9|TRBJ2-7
TGTGCCAGCAGCTTAGGAAGCGGATGGCAGTACTTC
CASSLGSGWQYF
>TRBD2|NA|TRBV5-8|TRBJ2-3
TGTGCCAGCAGCTCGCGGGGGCTAGCGGGATACACAGATACGCAGTATTTT
CASSSRGLAGYTDTQYF
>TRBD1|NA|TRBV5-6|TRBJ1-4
TGTGCCAGCAGCTTGCCGGACAGGCACAACGAAAAACTGTTTTTT
CASSLPDRHNEKLFF
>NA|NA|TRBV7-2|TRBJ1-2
TGTGCCAGCAGCCCCCGGGGAGGCACAGCTAACTATGGCTACACCTTC
CASSPRGGTANYGYTF
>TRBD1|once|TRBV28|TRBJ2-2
TGTGCCAGCAGTTTCGGGACAGGGCGAAACACCGGGGAGCTGTTTTTT
CASSFGTGRNTGELFF